The clone carrying this T cell receptor (beta chain) was recorded many times. The junction had 10 bases not matched to a gene; V was cut back by 6 bases and J by 0 bases. The CDR3 sequence is 17 residues long. Germline loops: CDR1 MNHEY, CDR2 SMNVEV (reference sequence). TCR beta CDR3 regions were amplified from RNA transcripts. HTBI primers primed a first-round RT-PCR, and a second-round multiplex PCR followed. One entry per CDR3 protein results from TCRdb running MiXCR on the multiplex PCR reads. The data show some 350,000 distinct CDR3 sequences, with about a sixth seen just once and 2.4% held by the top ten. Other autoimmune diseases, uncontrolled infections, pregnancy or lactation excluded patients from enrollment. As the starting material, roughly 9.7 ml of fresh peripheral blood yielded the PBMCs. This entry comes from a study of Graves' ophthalmopathy and Graves' hyperthyroidism. Study details: Peripheral blood (taken before any treatment) was collected at initial diagnosis.

This clonotype originated in an adult woman with stable Graves' hyperthyroidism. Sequences were obtained from peripheral blood. The chain employs TRBV27 and TRBJ2-2; 7 bases are shared with TRBD2. The CDR3 reads CASSPYGGVANTGELFF. CDR3 coding DNA: TGTGCCAGCAGCCCGTATGGGGGGGTCGCGAACACCGGGGAGCTGTTTTTT.